Listed below are T cell receptor beta chains from one sample, sequenced in a study of T cell responses to AZD1222 COVID-19 vaccine. Only in-frame clones appear in the TCRdb table, and some are missing; sequencing was by immunoSEQ multiplex PCR. Counted here are 85,000 to 90,000 clones, 88% occurring once; the ten biggest clones make up roughly 5.8%. Here the sequenced sample was peripheral blood, taken on day 0 of AZD1222 vaccination. These receptor sequences come from an adult in good health. The CDR3 runs from the conserved cysteine through the conserved F or W. A D gene is named only where the DNA matches it firmly. Clone size, where shown, is once, few, many, or a class for clones that have expanded.

TRBJ1-3,NA,NA,TRBV28,CASKSWELGNTIYF,TGTGCCAGCAAGTCCTGGGAACTAGGAAACACCATATATTTT
TRBJ2-7,NA,NA,TRBV11-1,CASSLRDGAYEQYF,TGTGCCAGCAGCTTAAGGGATGGGGCTTACGAGCAGTACTTC
TRBJ1-2,once,NA,TRBV25-1,CASSEAGTSEKLGYTF,TGTGCCAGCAGTGAAGCCGGGACGTCTGAGAAATTGGGCTACACCTTC
TRBJ1-2,NA,NA,TRBV5-1,CASSLAHPGRGYTF,TGCGCCAGCAGCTTGGCGCACCCAGGGAGAGGCTACACCTTC
TRBJ2-1,NA,TRBD2,TRBV30,CAWSHGTSLFDEQFF,TGTGCCTGGAGTCACGGGACTAGCTTATTCGATGAGCAGTTCTTC
TRBJ2-7,NA,NA,TRBV27,CASSLSGDDHEQYF,TGTGCCAGCAGTTTATCAGGGGATGACCACGAGCAGTACTTC
TRBJ2-3,few,TRBD2,TRBV18,CASYPTSGSDTQYF,TGTGCCAGCTACCCGACTAGCGGGAGCGATACGCAGTATTTT
TRBJ2-1,NA,TRBD2,TRBV7-2,CASSVIAGEVHEQFF,TGTGCCAGCAGCGTTATAGCGGGAGAGGTCCATGAGCAGTTCTTC
TRBJ1-3,NA,NA,TRBV9,CASSVGGAGNTIYF,TGTGCCAGCAGCGTAGGCGGAGCTGGAAACACCATATATTTT
TRBJ1-2,NA,NA,TRBV10-2,CASRDADYGYTF,TGCGCCAGCCGGGACGCAGACTATGGCTACACCTTC
TRBJ2-1,NA,NA,TRBV4-1,CASSPRGQGDPKRGNEQFF,TGCGCCAGCAGCCCCCGCGGGCAGGGGGATCCGAAGCGGGGCAATGAGCAGTTCTTC
TRBJ2-3,once,NA,TRBV7-9,CASSFTSGVTGRADTQYF,TGTGCCAGCAGCTTCACCTCAGGCGTCACAGGAAGGGCAGATACGCAGTATTTT
TRBJ2-3,NA,NA,TRBV9,CASSGTGAADTQYF,TGTGCCAGCAGCGGTACCGGGGCCGCAGATACGCAGTATTTT
TRBJ2-1,NA,NA,TRBV19,CASSIDGSFYNEQFF,TGTGCCAGTAGTATAGATGGTAGCTTCTACAATGAGCAGTTCTTC
TRBJ2-7,NA,NA,TRBV25-1,CASMGPGFTYEQYF,TGTGCCAGCATGGGGCCGGGATTCACCTACGAGCAGTACTTC
TRBJ2-1,NA,TRBD2,TRBV5-8,CASRGLADNEQFF,TGTGCCAGCAGGGGACTAGCGGACAATGAGCAGTTCTTC
TRBJ2-5,NA,NA,TRBV9,CASSVDLGGAQETQYF,TGTGCCAGCAGCGTAGACCTAGGCGGGGCGCAAGAGACCCAGTACTTC
TRBJ1-3,NA,NA,TRBV9,CASSVGSLGGNTIYF,TGTGCCAGCAGCGTAGGATCCCTGGGGGGAAACACCATATATTTT
TRBJ2-3,NA,TRBD2,TRBV7-3,CASSLGLAGVADTQYF,TGTGCCAGCAGCTTAGGGCTAGCGGGAGTCGCAGATACGCAGTATTTT
TRBJ2-3,NA,TRBD1,TRBV5-4,CASQTGSTDTQYF,TGTGCCAGCCAGACAGGGAGCACAGATACGCAGTATTTT
TRBJ1-2,NA,NA,TRBV5-4,CASSSGVSQGAIGYTF,TGTGCCAGCAGCTCCGGCGTGTCACAGGGTGCCATCGGCTACACCTTC
TRBJ2-4,NA,NA,TRBV4-1,CASSQDSGAVAKNIQYF,TGCGCCAGCAGCCAAGATTCGGGAGCAGTAGCCAAAAACATTCAGTACTTC
TRBJ1-2,once,NA,TRBV4-1,CASSYARDTDYGYTF,TGCGCCAGCAGCTACGCCCGGGACACGGACTATGGCTACACCTTC
TRBJ1-1,NA,TRBD1,TRBV5-1,CASSQQGAGTEAFF,TGCGCCAGCAGCCAGCAGGGGGCTGGCACTGAAGCTTTCTTT
TRBJ2-2,NA,NA,TRBV18,CASSPSYDTGELFF,TGTGCCAGCTCACCTTCGTACGATACCGGGGAGCTGTTTTTT
TRBJ2-7,NA,TRBD1,TRBV27,CASSWTGGVGEQYF,TGTGCCAGCAGTTGGACAGGGGGGGTAGGCGAGCAGTACTTC
TRBJ2-2,NA,NA,TRBV5-6,CASSPLMTANTGELFF,TGTGCCAGCAGCCCTCTAATGACGGCGAACACCGGGGAGCTGTTTTTT
TRBJ1-1,few,TRBD1,TRBV6-2/TRBV6-3,CASSYSTGGMNTEAFF,TGTGCCAGCAGTTACTCCACAGGGGGTATGAACACTGAAGCTTTCTTT
TRBJ1-3,once,NA,TRBV28,CASSFRGRGRVYTIYF,TGTGCCAGCAGTTTTCGGGGCAGGGGAAGGGTATACACCATATATTTT
TRBJ1-1,many,NA,TRBV2,CASSAERDTEAFF,TGTGCCAGCAGTGCGGAAAGGGACACTGAAGCTTTCTTT
TRBJ2-1,NA,NA,TRBV9,CASSPRSGELAAIRLF,TGTGCCAGCAGCCCGCGCTCAGGGGAGCTAGCGGCCATTCGGCTCTTC
TRBJ1-1,few,NA,TRBV12-3/TRBV12-4,CASSLTWDTEAFF,TGTGCCAGCAGCTTGACCTGGGACACTGAAGCTTTCTTT
TRBJ2-7,NA,NA,TRBV3-1/TRBV3-2,CASSHYEQYF,TGTGCCAGCAGCCACTACGAGCAGTACTTC
TRBJ1-5,NA,NA,TRBV27,CASSLTGGGNQPQHF,TGTGCCAGCAGCTTGACGGGGGGTGGCAATCAGCCCCAGCATTTT
TRBJ2-1,NA,TRBD2,TRBV4-3,CASSQGSGLAAYNEQFF,TGCGCCAGCAGCCAAGGGTCGGGACTAGCGGCCTACAATGAGCAGTTCTTC
TRBJ2-1,NA,NA,TRBV6-5,CASRPSGGFGDEQFF,TGTGCCAGCCGCCCTAGTGGGGGCTTTGGAGATGAGCAGTTCTTC
TRBJ2-7,NA,NA,TRBV20-1,CSASNSNPSYEQYF,TGCAGTGCTAGTAACAGCAACCCCTCCTACGAGCAGTACTTC
TRBJ2-2,NA,NA,TRBV7-8,CASSPYRVNTGELFF,TGTGCCAGCAGCCCCTACCGGGTCAACACCGGGGAGCTGTTTTTT
TRBJ2-1,NA,TRBD2,TRBV18,CASSPGGTSGMGWQFF,TGTGCCAGCTCACCAGGAGGGACTAGCGGGATGGGGTGGCAGTTCTTC
TRBJ1-2,NA,NA,TRBV21-1,CASSKGGYGYTF,TGTGCCAGCAGCAAAGGGGGCTATGGCTACACCTTC
TRBJ2-3,NA,NA,TRBV19,CATGKLPTDTQYF,TGTGCCACTGGGAAACTCCCCACAGATACGCAGTATTTT
TRBJ2-7,NA,TRBD1,TRBV6-1,CASSEESGTGAREQYF,TGTGCCAGCAGTGAAGAGTCCGGGACAGGGGCCCGCGAGCAGTACTTC
TRBJ2-7,NA,NA,TRBV2,CASSEALGGRHDEQYF,TGTGCCAGCAGTGAAGCGCTTGGTGGGAGGCATGACGAGCAGTACTTC
TRBJ1-1,NA,NA,TRBV6-5,CASSYGAANTEAFF,TGTGCCAGCAGTTACGGGGCAGCGAACACTGAAGCTTTCTTT
TRBJ2-3,NA,TRBD2,TRBV5-1,CASRTATSGEPDTQYF,TGCGCCAGCAGGACAGCGACTAGCGGGGAACCAGATACGCAGTATTTT
TRBJ2-7,many,TRBD1,TRBV28,CASSLAGGMYEQYF,TGTGCCAGCAGTTTAGCAGGGGGCATGTACGAGCAGTACTTC
TRBJ2-1,NA,TRBD2,TRBV5-4,CASSLGGASGYNEQFF,TGTGCCAGCAGCTTGGGAGGGGCTAGCGGTTACAATGAGCAGTTCTTC
TRBJ2-1,NA,TRBD2,TRBV27,CASSGGLAGYNEQFF,TGTGCCAGCAGTGGAGGACTAGCGGGGTACAATGAGCAGTTCTTC
TRBJ2-1,NA,NA,TRBV5-4,CASSLGGTSYNEQFF,TGTGCCAGCAGCTTGGGCGGGACCTCTTACAATGAGCAGTTCTTC
TRBJ1-5,NA,NA,TRBV7-6,CASSLRAEPTQPQHF,TGTGCCAGCAGCTTACGGGCGGAACCCACTCAGCCCCAGCATTTT